The 15 T cell receptor beta chains listed next were all sequenced from one sample in a study of naive and memory T cell subsets. An equimolar mix of two oligonucleotides served as the beta constant-region primer for TRBC1 and TRBC2. MiXCR, run by TCRdb on the UMI-ligation and nested PCR reads, gives a single entry per CDR3 protein. This table holds about 85,000 distinct CDR3 sequences, about an eighth found once. Sequencing input: central memory CD4+ T cells from blood. The receptors shown here come from a human donor in good health.

This chain connects TRBV12-3 or TRBV12-4 to TRBJ1-5; D may be TRBD1 (5 bases). V was trimmed by 3 bases and J by 5 bases, leaving 8 bases between them. The CDR3 covers 13 residues. The CDR3 spells CASSFPGHQPQHF. The DNA for the CDR3 is TGTGCCAGCAGTTTCCCAGGGCATCAGCCCCAGCATTTT.

This clonotype was seen at least ten times. V is TRBV3-1 and J is TRBJ2-7, with TRBD1 matching over 8 bases. Germline V gene lookup returns CDR1 LGHDT and CDR2 YNNKEL (reference sequence). This CDR3 is built from 14 residues. Trimming removed 3 bases from V and 2 bases from J; junction bases left unmatched: 3. The CDR3 is CASSQDRVTYEQYF. CDR3 DNA: TGTGCCAGCAGCCAGGACAGGGTCACCTACGAGCAGTACTTC.

This chain connects TRBV5-1 to TRBJ2-7; D gene unclear. CDR1 SGHRS and CDR2 YFSETQ come from the germline V gene. The CDR3 sequence is 13 residues long. Trimming took 1 base from V and 5 from J, leaving 10 bases between them. The CDR3 DNA is TGCGCCAGCAGCTTGTCACCCCAAGACGAGCAGTACTTC. It is translated as CASSLSPQDEQYF.

The chain is built from TRBV18 and TRBJ2-7; the match to TRBD1 covers 7 bases. After removal of 3 bases from V and 4 bases from J, the junction contained 12 bases not matched to a gene. This CDR3 region has 16 residues. Germline loops: CDR1 KGHSH, CDR2 LQKENI. CDR3 region: CASSPLPGTEDYEQYF. CDR3 coding DNA: TGTGCCAGCTCACCGCTTCCCGGGACAGAGGATTACGAGCAGTACTTC.

In nucleotides, the CDR3 is TGTGCCAGCAGCGCTGCCTTGCGCTATGGCTACACCTTC. This translates into CASSAALRYGYTF. The rearrangement joins TRBV7-9 to TRBJ1-2; D gene uncertain. The CDR3 runs to 13 residues. CDR1 and CDR2 from the germline V gene are SEHNR and FQNEAQ (reference sequence). Trimming removed 5 bases from V and 4 bases from J, with 11 bases in between. The entire variable domain, with the rest obtained from reference TRBV7-9 and TRBJ1-2, is as follows: DTGVSQNPRHKITKRGQNVTFRCDPISEHNRLYWYRQTLGQGPEFLTYFQNEAQLEKSRLLSDRFSAERPKGSFSTLEIQRTEQGDSAMYLCASSAALRYGYTFGSGTRLTVV.

The rearrangement links TRBV12-3 or TRBV12-4 to TRBJ1-4; 8 bases are a match to TRBD1. The CDR3 has 14 amino acids. V shed 5 bases and J 6 bases; nucleotides not matched to a gene: 5. This CDR3 reads CASSRRGLDEKLFF. The CDR3 region has the DNA TGTGCCAGCAGTCGCAGGGGGCTCGATGAAAAACTGTTTTTT.

This clonotype was counted ten times or more. This chain joins TRBV27 and TRBJ1-5; the D gene is possibly TRBD1 (6 bases). Trimming took off 0 bases at V and 2 bases at J, with 11 bases between the two ends. The germline V gene has CDR1 MNHEY and CDR2 SMNVEV (reference sequence). CDR3 length equals 16 residues. The CDR3 is CASSLSRGHGNQPQHF. CDR3 nucleotides: TGTGCCAGCAGTTTATCCAGGGGACATGGCAATCAGCCCCAGCATTTT.

This clonotype was detected only a few times. This rearrangement joins TRBV12-3 or TRBV12-4 to TRBJ2-5; D is ambiguous. This CDR3 has 14 residues. Trimming took 3 bases from V and 1 from J, leaving 9 bases between them. The CDR3 nucleotides read TGTGCCAGCAGTTTGGGTCAGATCCAAGAGACCCAGTACTTC. It specifies CASSLGQIQETQYF.

V gene TRBV7-9 combines with J gene TRBJ2-6, with D possibly matching TRBD1 (5 bases). V was shortened by 6 bases and J by 4 bases, with 19 bases between the two germline ends. The CDR3 extends over 17 amino acids. Germline V gene data show CDR1 as SEHNR and CDR2 as FQNEAQ (reference sequence). The CDR3 DNA follows: TGTGCCAGCAGTTCTCCCACTCTTGGGGCGGGGGCCAACGTCCTGACTTTC. Translated, it gives CASSSPTLGAGANVLTF. The entire variable domain, with the rest obtained from reference TRBV7-9 and TRBJ2-6, is as follows: DTGVSQNPRHKITKRGQNVTFRCDPISEHNRLYWYRQTLGQGPEFLTYFQNEAQLEKSRLLSDRFSAERPKGSFSTLEIQRTEQGDSAMYLCASSSPTLGAGANVLTFGAGSRLTVL.

The V gene is TRBV6-1, the J gene TRBJ2-5; the D is unclear. V was cut by 7 bases and J by 5 bases, with 8 bases left in between. The CDR3 has 11 residues. CDR1 MNHNS and CDR2 SASEGT come from the germline V gene. CDR3 sequence reads: CASIMEETQYF. The CDR3 coding sequence is TGTGCCAGCATCATGGAGGAGACCCAGTACTTC.

This clonotype was recorded at least ten times. The V gene is TRBV18, the J gene TRBJ1-5, with 10 positions matching TRBD1. The ends lost 6 bases at V and 1 base at J; junction bases unmatched: 9. Germline values: CDR1 KGHSH, CDR2 LQKENI. The CDR3 is 17 amino acids. CDR3 loop: CASSPRTGGESNQPQHF. CDR3 coding DNA: TGTGCCAGCTCGCCCAGGACAGGGGGGGAGAGCAATCAGCCCCAGCATTTT.

This clonotype appeared many times. The V call is TRBV7-7, the J call TRBJ2-7, with 9 bases lining up with TRBD2. The CDR3 totals 15 residues. V shed 5 bases and J 0 bases; nucleotides not matched to a gene: 5. Germline values: CDR1 SSHAT, CDR2 FNYEAQ (reference sequence). The chain's CDR3 is CASSPGTSFSYEQYF. CDR3 sequence (DNA): TGTGCCAGCAGCCCCGGGACTAGCTTCTCCTACGAGCAGTACTTC.

CDR3 in DNA: TGCAGTGCAGGCAGGGGGCGGAACACTGAAGCTTTCTTT. Amino acid sequence: CSAGRGRNTEAFF. The V gene is TRBV20-1, the J gene TRBJ1-1; 8 nucleotides align to TRBD1. The germline gives CDR1 DFQATT, CDR2 SNEGSKA (reference sequence). CDR3 length equals 13 residues. V lost 6 bases and J lost 1; bases outside the gene matches: 4.

This clonotype was found many times. The rearrangement uses TRBV7-9 and TRBJ2-5; 14 positions match TRBD2. This CDR3 has 16 amino acids. Germline CDR1 SEHNR, CDR2 FQNEAQ (reference sequence). J lost 3 bases, V lost 5 bases, and 5 bases had no gene match. The CDR3 spells CASSPGTSGRKETQYF. CDR3 in DNA: TGTGCCAGCAGCCCGGGGACTAGCGGGAGAAAAGAGACCCAGTACTTC.

The chain's CDR3 is CASSLEGANTGELFF. Written as DNA, the CDR3 is TGCGCCAGCAGCTTGGAAGGGGCGAACACCGGGGAGCTGTTTTTT. The rearrangement joins TRBV5-1 to TRBJ2-2; D may be TRBD1 (5 bases). Trimming pared 0 bases from V and 0 bases from J, leaving 6 bases between. This CDR3 region has 15 residues. The germline V gene encodes CDR1 SGHRS and CDR2 YFSETQ.